What follows are 26 T cell receptor beta chains derived from one specimen sequenced in a study of T cells in Graves' hyperthyroidism and ophthalmopathy. What was amplified from RNA transcripts were TCR beta CDR3 regions. HTBI primers were used for first-round RT-PCR of the TCR CDR3. Via MiXCR, TCRdb re-called the multiplex PCR reads, giving one row per CDR3 protein. This sample has roughly 700,000 distinct CDR3 sequences, with 14% found just once. The sample was blood. Receptor source: a young woman with Graves' hyperthyroidism.

This clonotype was seen more than once but under ten times. This sequence joins TRBV18 and TRBJ2-2; a weak D match, TRBD1 (5 bases). Trimming shortened V by 0 bases and J by 5 bases, and 10 bases separated the two germline ends. Germline V gene sequence: CDR1 KGHSH, CDR2 LQKENI. The CDR3 loop spans 15 amino acids. The CDR3 here is CASSPPAGKTGELFF. In nucleotides, the CDR3 is TGTGCCAGCTCACCACCGGCAGGGAAGACCGGGGAGCTGTTTTTT.

Points on this clonotype: A read error may be the cause here, since a much bigger clone is one base away. The chain is built from TRBV7-9 and TRBJ2-1, with a weak D call TRBD1 (6 bases). The CDR3 runs 15 residues. In germline, CDR1 is SEHNR, CDR2 FQNEAQ (reference sequence). V was cut by 4 bases and J by 6 bases, with 16 bases left in between. CDR3 protein: CASSSRQEGVNEQFF. In nucleotides, the CDR3 is TGTGCCAGCAGCTCCAGACAGGAAGGTGTCAATGAGCAGTTCTTC.

This clonotype was detected only a few times. The V call is TRBV10-2, the J call TRBJ2-7; D is possibly TRBD1 or TRBD2 (5 bases each). Germline V gives CDR1 WSHSY, CDR2 SAAADI. This CDR3 is built from 12 residues. V shed 6 bases and J shed 2 bases, with 8 bases lying between them. CDR3 protein: CASSTGPYEQYF. The CDR3 DNA sequence: TGCGCCAGCAGCACGGGGCCCTACGAGCAGTACTTC.

In its sample, this clonotype was seen many times. V is TRBV11-3 and J is TRBJ2-7; D possibly corresponds to TRBD1 (5 bases). Trimming shortened V by 8 bases and J by 1 base, and 12 bases separated the two germline ends. CDR3 length equals 13 residues. Germline V gene data show CDR1 as SGHNT and CDR2 as YENEEA. The CDR3 nucleotides read TGTGCCAGCGCCTGGGGCGGATCCTACGAGCAGTACTTC. Its translation: CASAWGGSYEQYF.

V gene TRBV7-9 combines with J gene TRBJ1-4; perhaps TRBD1 as D (5 bases). CDR1 and CDR2 from the germline V gene are SEHNR and FQNEAQ (reference sequence). The CDR3 runs 15 residues. V was shortened by 3 bases and J by 5 bases, with 13 bases between the two germline ends. This chain's CDR3 is CASSLGPAGNEKLFF. Here the CDR3 DNA reads TGTGCCAGCAGCTTGGGACCGGCGGGGAATGAAAAACTGTTTTTT. Complete variable domain (other parts from reference TRBV7-9 and TRBJ1-4): DTGVSQNPRHKITKRGQNVTFRCDPISEHNRLYWYRQTLGQGPEFLTYFQNEAQLEKSRLLSDRFSAERPKGSFSTLEIQRTEQGDSAMYLCASSLGPAGNEKLFFGSGTQLSVL.

In its sample, this clonotype was seen many times. V gene TRBV11-2 combines with J gene TRBJ2-7, with D hard to call. From germline, CDR1 is SGHAT and CDR2 FQNNGV. CDR3 length: 15 amino acids. The germline V and J ends were trimmed by 0 bases and 1 base, with 10 bases remaining between them. DNA of the CDR3: TGTGCCAGCAGCTTAGATCGTGCAGTTTCCTACGAGCAGTACTTC. It specifies CASSLDRAVSYEQYF.

V usage is TRBV14 and J usage is TRBJ2-3, with D possibly TRBD2 on 6 matching bases. The CDR3 spans 13 residues. Trimming removed 4 bases from V and 9 bases from J, with 14 bases in between. Germline CDR1 SGHDN, CDR2 FVKESK. CDR3: CASSLGTEGTQYF. The CDR3, as DNA: TGTGCCAGCAGCCTCGGGACGGAGGGCACGCAGTATTTT.

The chain recombines TRBV5-1 with TRBJ2-1; 13 bases fit TRBD2. CDR1 is SGHRS and CDR2 is YFSETQ in the germline V gene. Germline trimming cut 7 bases from V and 8 bases from J; bases unmatched to any gene: 12. The CDR3 is made up of 16 amino acids. The CDR3 loop reads CASGGNTSGRADEQFF. The CDR3, as DNA: TGCGCCAGCGGAGGGAATACTAGCGGGAGGGCCGATGAGCAGTTCTTC.

A few counts support this clonotype. The chain is built from TRBV6-1 and TRBJ2-1; D unclear. Germline lookup yields CDR1 MNHNS and CDR2 SASEGT. The ends were cut back, 4 bases at V and 6 bases at J, with 13 bases in the middle. This CDR3 spans 14 amino acids. The CDR3 DNA reads as TGTGCCAGCAGTGCCTCCAGCTGGCCCAATGAGCAGTTCTTC. It specifies CASSASSWPNEQFF.

This clonotype was detected only a few times. This chain connects TRBV7-9 to TRBJ2-7, with D perhaps matching TRBD1 (6 bases). Trimming took 3 bases from V and 2 from J, leaving 11 bases between them. This CDR3 has 14 residues. Germline lookup yields CDR1 SEHNR and CDR2 FQNEAQ (reference sequence). The CDR3 DNA sequence: TGTGCCAGCAGCTTGGACAGCGCGCCCTACGAGCAGTACTTC. It codes for CASSLDSAPYEQYF.

The chain recombines TRBV19 with TRBJ1-5, with D unresolved. The CDR3 has 14 residues. Germline CDR1 reads LNHDA; CDR2 reads SQIVND (reference sequence). The germline V and J ends were trimmed by 3 bases and 7 bases, with 13 bases remaining between them. The CDR3 DNA reads TGTGCCAGTAGTATTGGAGCTCCGCGGCAGCCCCAGCATTTT. Residues: CASSIGAPRQPQHF.

This clonotype was observed a few times. CDR3 coding DNA: TGCAGTGCTAGGGAGATCACCTGGGGAGCGCCACAAGAGACCCAGTACTTC. Amino acid sequence: CSAREITWGAPQETQYF. This chain links TRBV20-1 with TRBJ2-5; a weak D match, TRBD2 (5 bases). Trimming left V 3 bases short and J 2 bases short, with 22 bases between. Per germline, CDR1 DFQATT and CDR2 SNEGSKA (reference sequence). The CDR3 covers 17 residues.

In its sample, this clonotype was seen a few times. The rearrangement links TRBV7-9 to TRBJ1-1; no clear D gene. The ends were cut back, 2 bases at V and 2 bases at J, with 12 bases in the middle. The CDR3 sequence is 15 residues long. Per germline, CDR1 SEHNR and CDR2 FQNEAQ (reference sequence). CDR3 coding DNA: TGTGCCAGCAGCTTACTAGAGGGTTCAAACACTGAAGCTTTCTTT. It codes for CASSLLEGSNTEAFF.

This clonotype was recorded at least ten times. The rearrangement joins TRBV24-1 to TRBJ2-3; a weak D match, TRBD2 (5 bases). The CDR3 is 16 residues long. The germline gives CDR1 KGHDR, CDR2 SFDVKD. V lost 1 base, J lost 3 bases, and 13 bases lay in between. The CDR3, as DNA: TGTGCCACCAGTGATTTTCGTGGGAGTATTACAGATACGCAGTATTTT. Its translation: CATSDFRGSITDTQYF.

Many counts were recorded for this clonotype. This sequence joins TRBV5-1 and TRBJ2-6, with D unresolved. Germline V gene data show CDR1 as SGHRS and CDR2 as YFSETQ. The CDR3 consists of 14 residues. Trimming left V 0 bases short and J 4 bases short, with 5 bases between. CDR3 sequence reads: CASSLGTGANVLTF. The DNA for the CDR3 is TGCGCCAGCAGCTTGGGGACCGGGGCCAACGTCCTGACTTTC.

Details on this clonotype: Possible read error: a much larger clone is one base away. No conserved phenylalanine or tryptophan ends this CDR3, so it is likely a read error. The chain is built from TRBV10-3 and TRBJ2-7, with a possible D match to TRBD2 (5 bases). CDR1 is ENHRY, CDR2 SYGVKD, per germline. The CDR3 contains 16 residues. V was pared by 1 base and J by 3 bases, with 16 bases between. CDR3: CAISEFSGRAYYEQYS. DNA of the CDR3: TGTGCCATCAGTGAGTTCTCTGGGCGGGCCTACTACGAGCAGTACTCC.

This clonotype came up many times. The rearrangement joins TRBV7-9 to TRBJ2-7; no firm D call. Germline V CDR1 and CDR2: SEHNR, FQNEAQ (reference sequence). The CDR3 has 12 amino acids. V lost 2 bases and J lost 5, with 7 bases in between. Written as DNA, the CDR3 is TGTGCCAGCAGCTTAATTGGGAACGAGCAGTACTTC. It is translated as CASSLIGNEQYF.

The chain is built from TRBV7-2 and TRBJ1-4; 8 bases match TRBD1. The CDR3 totals 15 residues. V lost 4 bases and J lost 3; bases outside the gene matches: 4. Germline V gene lookup returns CDR1 SGHTA and CDR2 FQGNSA. The DNA of the CDR3 is TGTGCCAGCAGCTCAATACAGGGGGCTAATGAAAAACTGTTTTTT. Residues: CASSSIQGANEKLFF.

Many counts were recorded for this clonotype. This rearrangement joins TRBV11-2 to TRBJ2-4; D might be TRBD2 (7 bases). The germline V and J ends were trimmed by 5 bases and 0 bases, with 20 bases remaining between them. The CDR3 extends over 18 amino acids. CDR1 and CDR2 (germline): SGHAT, FQNNGV. CDR3 protein: CASSPPRGGGLAKNIQYF. In nucleotides, the CDR3 is TGTGCCAGCAGCCCTCCTAGGGGGGGCGGCCTAGCCAAAAACATTCAGTACTTC.

This clonotype was picked up many times. The rearrangement uses TRBV30 and TRBJ2-3, with D hard to call. Trimming cost V 0 bases and J 4 bases, with 5 bases left between them. Germline CDR1 is GTSNPN and CDR2 is SVGIG (reference sequence). The CDR3 totals 12 residues. In DNA form, the CDR3 reads TGTGCCTGGAGTGTACCACCAGATACGCAGTATTTT. It yields the protein CAWSVPPDTQYF.

The chain couples TRBV19 to TRBJ2-3; 8 bases line up with TRBD1. Trimming cost V 2 bases and J 6 bases; bases outside gene matches: 13. This CDR3 contains 17 residues. Germline lookup yields CDR1 LNHDA and CDR2 SQIVND (reference sequence). Here the CDR3 reads CASSIIWAGGASDTQYF. The CDR3, as DNA: TGTGCCAGTAGTATAATTTGGGCAGGGGGCGCATCGGATACGCAGTATTTT.

In this sample, this clonotype turned up a few times. The genes are TRBV7-9 and TRBJ1-1; no clear D gene. Germline V gene data show CDR1 as SEHNR and CDR2 as FQNEAQ (reference sequence). Trimming shortened V by 5 bases and J by 5 bases, and 12 bases separated the two germline ends. The CDR3 is 13 amino acids. CDR3 protein: CASSLHLETEAFF. The CDR3 DNA reads TGTGCCAGCAGCCTACATTTGGAAACTGAAGCTTTCTTT. Full variable domain (missing parts from reference TRBV7-9 and TRBJ1-1): DTGVSQNPRHKITKRGQNVTFRCDPISEHNRLYWYRQTLGQGPEFLTYFQNEAQLEKSRLLSDRFSAERPKGSFSTLEIQRTEQGDSAMYLCASSLHLETEAFFGQGTRLTVV.

This clonotype has a count of ten or more. J is TRBJ2-1 and V is TRBV30; D remains ambiguous. The CDR3 totals 11 residues. V lost 5 bases and J 5 bases, leaving 7 bases between the germline ends. The germline CDR1 and CDR2 sequences are GTSNPN and SVGIG (reference sequence). CDR3 in DNA: TGTGCCTGGGGGTATGACAATGAGCAGTTCTTC. Protein sequence: CAWGYDNEQFF.

The V call is TRBV6-1, the J call TRBJ2-7; the D call may be TRBD1 or TRBD2 (5 bases each). This CDR3 region has 15 residues. CDR1 is MNHNS, CDR2 SASEGT, per germline. The V end was cut by 5 bases, the J end by 5 bases, with 19 bases between. This chain's CDR3 is CASSYAYRDPHEQYF. CDR3 DNA: TGTGCCAGCAGTTACGCGTACCGGGACCCCCACGAGCAGTACTTC.

This clonotype was seen a handful of times. The chain joins TRBV9 to TRBJ1-1; a weak D match, TRBD1 (5 bases). V was clipped by 0 bases and J by 4 bases, with 13 bases between them. Germline CDR1 and CDR2: SGDLS and YYNGEE. The length of the CDR3 is 15 residues. The CDR3 DNA reads TGTGCCAGCAGCGTAGTTGGGGGGGGGGTCACTGAAGCTTTCTTT. Translated, it gives CASSVVGGGVTEAFF.

This chain joins TRBV24-1 and TRBJ2-7, with D uncertain. Germline V gives CDR1 KGHDR, CDR2 SFDVKD. There are 11 residues in the CDR3. V gave up 0 bases and J gave up 6 bases, with 2 bases separating them. CDR3 DNA sequence: TGTGCCACCAGTGATTTGGTCGAGCAGTACTTC. This translates into CATSDLVEQYF.